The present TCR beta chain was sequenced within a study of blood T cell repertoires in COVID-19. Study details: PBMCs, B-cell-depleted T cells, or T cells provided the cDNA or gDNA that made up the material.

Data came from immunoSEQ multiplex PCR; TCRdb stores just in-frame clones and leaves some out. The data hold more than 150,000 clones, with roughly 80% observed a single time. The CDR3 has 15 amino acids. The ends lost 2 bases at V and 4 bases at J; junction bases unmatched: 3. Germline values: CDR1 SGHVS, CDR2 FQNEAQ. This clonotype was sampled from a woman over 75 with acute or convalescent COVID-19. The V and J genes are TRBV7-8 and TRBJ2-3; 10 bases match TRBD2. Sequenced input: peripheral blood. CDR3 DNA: TGTGCCAGCAGCTTACGAGGACTAGCGGCAGATACGCAGTATTTT. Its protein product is CASSLRGLAADTQYF.